This TCR beta chain came from a study of CD8 T cells in Susac syndrome. Findings of the study overall: The authors acknowledged that the study's TCR sequencing and HLA analysis involved relatively few individuals.

In the case of this clonotype: Its antigen remains unidentified.

A quantity of about 0.5 to 1 ug RNA underwent reverse transcription using random hexamers. TCRdb independently ran MiXCR on the immunoSEQ multiplex PCR reads; one entry per CDR3 protein. Of around 180,000 distinct CDR3 sequences in the sample, 85% to 95% are singletons; the top ten hold less than 0.2%. Sequenced input: CD8+ T cells from PBMCs. This sequence was found in a human donor with multiple sclerosis.

The CDR3 protein is CASSQESLGQETQYF. The DNA for the CDR3 is TGTGCCAGCAGCCAAGAATCACTTGGCCAAGAGACCCAGTACTTC. V gene TRBV3-1 combines with J gene TRBJ2-5; no clear D gene. Trimming removed 0 bases from V and 1 base from J, with 9 bases in between. The CDR3 totals 15 residues. Germline assignment: CDR1 LGHDT and CDR2 YNNKEL (reference sequence).